This T cell receptor (beta chain) was found in a study of blood T cell repertoires in COVID-19. Study-level information: Material from acute and convalescent COVID-19 was sourced from the United States, Italy and Spain.

The count of this clone is one. Germline V lookup: CDR1 SNHLY, CDR2 FYNNEI. CDR3 length: 14 residues. Trimming removed 3 bases at V and 8 bases at J, with 16 bases between. Authors' processing steps: It was from reference gene primer amplification that nucleated cell counts were estimated. Here immunoSEQ multiplex PCR was the method, and the copy in TCRdb shows in-frame clones only, minus some. D and trimming were read from the DNA, whereas the V and J calls and clone size are those reported in that table. The repertoire consists of approximately 190,000 clones, with roughly 84% occurring once and the leading ten covering roughly 7%. Cohort 3 recovered donors had two negative PCRs, clearance, or symptom resolution.

This TCR came from a man aged 40-49 years who had recovered from COVID-19. The chain carries TRBV2 and TRBJ1-2, with no clear D. Material for sequencing was PBMCs or T cells enriched from blood (not recorded which). In nucleotides, the CDR3 is TGTGCCAGCAGTGACCCAGGCGACCGCTGGGGCTACACCTTC. It specifies CASSDPGDRWGYTF.